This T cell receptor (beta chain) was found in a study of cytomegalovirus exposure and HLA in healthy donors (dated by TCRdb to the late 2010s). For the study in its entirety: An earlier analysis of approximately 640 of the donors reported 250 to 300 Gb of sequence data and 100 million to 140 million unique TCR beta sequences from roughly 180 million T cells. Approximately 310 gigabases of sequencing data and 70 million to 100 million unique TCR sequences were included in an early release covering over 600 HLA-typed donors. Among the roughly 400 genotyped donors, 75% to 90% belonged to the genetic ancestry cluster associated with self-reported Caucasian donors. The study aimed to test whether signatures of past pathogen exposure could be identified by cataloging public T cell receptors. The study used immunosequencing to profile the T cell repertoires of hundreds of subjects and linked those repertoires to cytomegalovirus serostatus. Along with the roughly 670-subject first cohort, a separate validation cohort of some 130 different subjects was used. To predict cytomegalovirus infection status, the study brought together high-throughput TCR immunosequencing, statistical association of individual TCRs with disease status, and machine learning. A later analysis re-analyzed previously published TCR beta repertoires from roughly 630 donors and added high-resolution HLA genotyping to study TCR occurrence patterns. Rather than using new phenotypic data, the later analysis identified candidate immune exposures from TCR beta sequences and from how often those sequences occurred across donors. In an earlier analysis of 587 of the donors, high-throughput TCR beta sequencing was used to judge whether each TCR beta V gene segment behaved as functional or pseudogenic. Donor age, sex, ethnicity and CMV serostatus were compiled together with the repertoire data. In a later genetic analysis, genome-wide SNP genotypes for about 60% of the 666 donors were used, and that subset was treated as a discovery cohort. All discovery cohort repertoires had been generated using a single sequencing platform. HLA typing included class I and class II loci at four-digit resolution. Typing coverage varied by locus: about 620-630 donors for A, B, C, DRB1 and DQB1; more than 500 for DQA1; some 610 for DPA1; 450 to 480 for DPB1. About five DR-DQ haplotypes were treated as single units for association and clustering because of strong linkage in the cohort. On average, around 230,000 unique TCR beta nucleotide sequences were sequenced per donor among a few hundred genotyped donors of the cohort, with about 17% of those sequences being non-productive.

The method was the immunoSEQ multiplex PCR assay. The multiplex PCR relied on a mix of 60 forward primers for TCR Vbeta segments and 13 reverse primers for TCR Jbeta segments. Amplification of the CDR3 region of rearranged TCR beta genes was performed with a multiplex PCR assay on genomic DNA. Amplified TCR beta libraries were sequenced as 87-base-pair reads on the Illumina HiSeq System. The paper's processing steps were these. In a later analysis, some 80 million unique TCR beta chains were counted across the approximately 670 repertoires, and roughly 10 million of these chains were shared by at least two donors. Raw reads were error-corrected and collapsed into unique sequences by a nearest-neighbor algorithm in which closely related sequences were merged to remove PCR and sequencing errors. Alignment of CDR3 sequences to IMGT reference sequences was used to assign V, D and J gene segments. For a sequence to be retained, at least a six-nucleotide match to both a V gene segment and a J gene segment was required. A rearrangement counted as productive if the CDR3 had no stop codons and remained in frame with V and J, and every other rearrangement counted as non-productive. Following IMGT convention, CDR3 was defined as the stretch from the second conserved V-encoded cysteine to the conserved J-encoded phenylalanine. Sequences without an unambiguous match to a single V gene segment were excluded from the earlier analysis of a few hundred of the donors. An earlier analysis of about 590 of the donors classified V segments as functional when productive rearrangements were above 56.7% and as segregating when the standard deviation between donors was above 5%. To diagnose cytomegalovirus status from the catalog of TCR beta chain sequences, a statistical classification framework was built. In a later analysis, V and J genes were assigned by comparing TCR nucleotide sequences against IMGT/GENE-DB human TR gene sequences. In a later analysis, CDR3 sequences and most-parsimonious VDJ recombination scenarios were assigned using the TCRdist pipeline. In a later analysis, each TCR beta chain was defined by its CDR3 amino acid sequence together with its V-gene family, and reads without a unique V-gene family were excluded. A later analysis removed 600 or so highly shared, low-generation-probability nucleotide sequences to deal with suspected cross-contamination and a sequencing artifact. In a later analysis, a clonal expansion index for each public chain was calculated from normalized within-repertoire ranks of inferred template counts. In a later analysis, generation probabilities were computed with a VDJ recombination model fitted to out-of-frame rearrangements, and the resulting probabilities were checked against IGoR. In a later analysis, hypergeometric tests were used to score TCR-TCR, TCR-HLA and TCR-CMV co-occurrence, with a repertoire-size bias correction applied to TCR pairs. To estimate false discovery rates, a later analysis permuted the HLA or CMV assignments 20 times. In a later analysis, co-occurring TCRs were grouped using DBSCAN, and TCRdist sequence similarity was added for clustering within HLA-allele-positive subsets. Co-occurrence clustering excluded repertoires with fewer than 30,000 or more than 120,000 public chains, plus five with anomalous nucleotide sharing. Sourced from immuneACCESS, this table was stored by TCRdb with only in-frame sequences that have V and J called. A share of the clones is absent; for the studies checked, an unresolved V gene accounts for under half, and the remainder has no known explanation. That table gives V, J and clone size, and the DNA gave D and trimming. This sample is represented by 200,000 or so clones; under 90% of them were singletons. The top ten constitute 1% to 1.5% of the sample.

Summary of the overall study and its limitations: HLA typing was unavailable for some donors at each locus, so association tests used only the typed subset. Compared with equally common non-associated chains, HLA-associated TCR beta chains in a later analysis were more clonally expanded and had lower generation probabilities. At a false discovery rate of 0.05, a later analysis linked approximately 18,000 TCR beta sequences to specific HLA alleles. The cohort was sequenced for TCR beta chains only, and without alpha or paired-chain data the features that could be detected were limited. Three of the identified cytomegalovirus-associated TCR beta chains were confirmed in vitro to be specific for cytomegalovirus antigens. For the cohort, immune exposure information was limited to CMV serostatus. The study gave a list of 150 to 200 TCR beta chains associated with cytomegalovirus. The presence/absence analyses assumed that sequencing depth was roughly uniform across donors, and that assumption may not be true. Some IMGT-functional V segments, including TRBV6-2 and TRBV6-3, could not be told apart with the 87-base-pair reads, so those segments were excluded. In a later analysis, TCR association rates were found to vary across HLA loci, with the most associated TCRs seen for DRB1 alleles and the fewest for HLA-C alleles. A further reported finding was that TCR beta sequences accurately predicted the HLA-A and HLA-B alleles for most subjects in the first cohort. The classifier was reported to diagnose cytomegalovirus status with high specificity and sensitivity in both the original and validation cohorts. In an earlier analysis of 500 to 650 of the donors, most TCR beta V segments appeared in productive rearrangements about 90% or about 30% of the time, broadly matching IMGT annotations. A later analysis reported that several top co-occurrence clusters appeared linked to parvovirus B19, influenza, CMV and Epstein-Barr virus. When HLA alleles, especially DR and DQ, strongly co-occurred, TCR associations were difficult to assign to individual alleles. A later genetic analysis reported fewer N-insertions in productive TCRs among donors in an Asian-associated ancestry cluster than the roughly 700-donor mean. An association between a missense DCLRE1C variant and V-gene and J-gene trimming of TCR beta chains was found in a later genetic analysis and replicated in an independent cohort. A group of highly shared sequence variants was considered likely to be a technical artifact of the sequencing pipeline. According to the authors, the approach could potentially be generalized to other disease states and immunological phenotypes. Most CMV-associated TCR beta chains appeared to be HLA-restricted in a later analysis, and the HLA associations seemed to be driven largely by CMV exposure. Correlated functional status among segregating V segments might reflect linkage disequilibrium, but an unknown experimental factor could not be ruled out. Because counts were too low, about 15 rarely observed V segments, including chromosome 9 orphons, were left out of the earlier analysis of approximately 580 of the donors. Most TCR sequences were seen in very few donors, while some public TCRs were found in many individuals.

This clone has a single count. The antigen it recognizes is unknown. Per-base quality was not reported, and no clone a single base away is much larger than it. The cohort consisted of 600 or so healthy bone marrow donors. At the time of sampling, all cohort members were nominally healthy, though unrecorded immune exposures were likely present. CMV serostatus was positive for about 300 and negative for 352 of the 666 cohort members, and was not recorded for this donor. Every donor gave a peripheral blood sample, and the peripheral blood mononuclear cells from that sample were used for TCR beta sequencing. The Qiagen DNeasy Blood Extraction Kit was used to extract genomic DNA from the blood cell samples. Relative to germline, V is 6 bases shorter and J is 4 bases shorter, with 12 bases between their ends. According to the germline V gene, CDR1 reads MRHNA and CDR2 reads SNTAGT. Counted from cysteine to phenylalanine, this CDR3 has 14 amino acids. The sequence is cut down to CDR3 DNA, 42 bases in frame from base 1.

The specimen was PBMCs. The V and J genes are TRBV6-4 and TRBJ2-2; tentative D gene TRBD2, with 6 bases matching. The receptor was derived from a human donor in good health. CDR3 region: CASSGRPGTGELFF. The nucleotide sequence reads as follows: TGTGCCAGCAGCGGGAGACCAGGCACCGGGGAGCTGTTTTTT.